This record covers a single T cell receptor (beta chain). Its matching antigen is unknown. The protocol was immunoSEQ multiplex PCR, while the TCRdb copy is restricted to in-frame clones and leaves out a portion. The data show roughly 69,000 clones, approximately 90% seen once. The germline gives CDR1 SGHTA, CDR2 FQGTGA. This CDR3 has 15 residues. V was shortened by 5 bases and J by 6 bases, with 18 bases between the two germline ends. The sample comes from a study of OX40 agonist ivuxolimab in advanced cancers. Turning to the study itself: Patients were dosed intravenously with ivuxolimab at 0.01 to 10 mg/kg every 2 weeks. Study-level results: Within 6 weeks, CD4+ and CD8+ blood T cells expanded clonally at 0.1 to 3.0 mg/kg. The authors did not determine the antigen specificity of the expanded peripheral T cells.

Material: CD4+ or CD8+ T cells sorted from blood, obtained in a trial of the OX40 agonist ivuxolimab. This chain connects TRBV7-3 to TRBJ2-3; possibly TRBD1 or TRBD2 for D (5 bases each). The sequence was collected from an adult with an advanced solid tumor such as melanoma, head and neck, liver or kidney cancer. CDR3 loop: CASSQGRSVRDTQYF. CDR3 sequence (DNA): TGTGCCAGCAGCCAGGGACGGTCCGTGAGGGATACGCAGTATTTT.